The 27 T cell receptor beta chains reported below all come from one sample, sequenced in a study of blood T cell repertoires in COVID-19. Using immunoSEQ multiplex PCR, the repertoire was profiled, and TCRdb retains in-frame clones only, with some absent. The table has some 150,000 clones, approximately 83% seen once. The specimen sequenced was peripheral blood. Every receptor here comes from a woman in her sixties with acute or convalescent COVID-19.

V and J are TRBV27 and TRBJ2-7, with 9 bases matching TRBD2. CDR3 size: 16 residues. V gave up 4 bases and J gave up 2 bases; unmatched junction bases: 9. Germline CDR1 is MNHEY and CDR2 is SMNVEV (reference sequence). Here the CDR3 reads CASSSLGGGVPYEQYV. The CDR3, as DNA: TGTGCCAGCAGTTCCCTGGGCGGGGGGGTCCCCTACGAGCAGTACGTC.

This chain links TRBV5-1 with TRBJ1-5, with 7 bases fitting TRBD1. The V segment lost 4 bases and the J segment 2 bases; nucleotides outside the gene matches: 3. CDR1 is SGHRS and CDR2 is YFSETQ in the germline V gene. This CDR3 comprises 14 residues. The CDR3 DNA follows: TGCGCCAGCAGCCCCGGGACAGGCAATCAGCCCCAGCATTTT. Its translation is CASSPGTGNQPQHF.

The chain is built from TRBV27 and TRBJ2-5; 11 bases match TRBD2. This CDR3 region has 18 residues. The V segment lost 2 bases and the J segment 2 bases; nucleotides outside the gene matches: 10. CDR1 MNHEY and CDR2 SMNVEV come from the germline V gene (reference sequence). In DNA form, the CDR3 reads TGTGCCAGCAGTTTAGTGGCTAGCGGGGGGCCCCGACAAGAGACCCAGTACTTC. Its protein is CASSLVASGGPRQETQYF.

V gene TRBV20-1 combines with J gene TRBJ1-1, with D hard to call. This CDR3 contains 10 residues. Germline CDR1 and CDR2: DFQATT and SNEGSKA (reference sequence). The germline V and J ends were trimmed by 6 bases and 2 bases, with 4 bases remaining between them. For the CDR3, the DNA is TGCAGTGCCTCTAACACTGAAGCTTTCTTT. It specifies CSASNTEAFF.

This clone was seen just once. DNA for the CDR3: TGTGCCAGCAGTTACTCCGGTCAGGGGGCCGGCTACACCTTC. It translates to CASSYSGQGAGYTF. The rearrangement uses TRBV6-5 and TRBJ1-2; TRBD1 matches at 8 bases. The CDR3 is 14 amino acids. The germline V gene has CDR1 MNHEY and CDR2 SVGAGI. V trimming: 0 bases; J trimming: 8 bases; junction bases outside the gene matches: 5.

This chain connects TRBV28 to TRBJ2-3, with TRBD2 identical over 10 bases. Looked up from germline, CDR1 is MDHEN and CDR2 is SYDVKM. The CDR3 consists of 18 residues. Trimming cost V 1 base and J 2 bases; bases outside gene matches: 9. CDR3 loop: CASSLSPSGGEYTDTQYF. The CDR3 DNA reads TGTGCCAGCAGTTTATCGCCTAGCGGGGGAGAATACACAGATACGCAGTATTTT.

This clone was seen once. The chain carries TRBV28 and TRBJ2-3; D is unclear. V was clipped by 5 bases and J by 2 bases, with 5 bases between them. CDR3 size: 12 residues. Germline V gene sequence: CDR1 MDHEN, CDR2 SYDVKM. The CDR3, as DNA: TGTGCCAGCAGTAAATACACAGATACGCAGTATTTT. Its protein is CASSKYTDTQYF.

The chain combines TRBV9 with TRBJ1-6, with 7 bases that match TRBD1. The CDR3 runs to 14 residues. The germline V gene has CDR1 SGDLS and CDR2 YYNGEE. J gave up 7 bases and V 5 bases, and 6 bases lay outside the gene matches. Here the CDR3 DNA reads TGTGCCAGCAGTAGTCAGGGGGACAATTCACCCCTCCACTTT. Translating gives CASSSQGDNSPLHF.

Only one count was recorded for this clone. The gene calls are TRBV6-6 and TRBJ1-5; D possibly corresponds to TRBD1 (5 bases). The CDR3 loop spans 14 amino acids. V was clipped by 6 bases and J by 4 bases, with 13 bases between them. CDR1 and CDR2 (germline): MNHNY, SVGAGI (reference sequence). The CDR3 loop is CASRRGNHNQPQHF. The CDR3 DNA reads TGTGCCAGCAGACGGGGGAATCATAATCAGCCCCAGCATTTT.

This clone was detected once. This chain connects TRBV5-1 to TRBJ1-2; 7 bases match TRBD1. The CDR3 totals 13 residues. J gave up 8 bases and V 5 bases, and 9 bases lay outside the gene matches. In germline, CDR1 is SGHRS, CDR2 YFSETQ. CDR3 sequence (DNA): TGCGCCAGCAGTTTCAACAGGGGAGAGGGCTACACCTTC. This codes for CASSFNRGEGYTF.

This clone was seen only once. The chain joins TRBV5-4 to TRBJ2-5; 11 nucleotides line up with TRBD2. The V segment lost 5 bases and the J segment 1 base; nucleotides outside the gene matches: 4. This CDR3 is 15 amino acids long. Per the germline V gene, CDR1 is SGHNT and CDR2 is YYREEE (reference sequence). The CDR3 reads CASSSGTSGQETQYF. In DNA, the CDR3 is TGTGCCAGCAGTTCCGGGACTAGCGGCCAAGAGACCCAGTACTTC.

The rearrangement links TRBV7-9 to TRBJ1-3; TRBD1 is a possible D gene (5 bases). Trimming removed 2 bases at V and 7 bases at J, with 15 bases between. The CDR3 runs 15 residues. Germline V gene sequence: CDR1 SEHNR, CDR2 FQNEAQ (reference sequence). CDR3 nucleotide sequence: TGTGCCAGCAGCTTAACGGGGGGGACCAGGAACACCATATATTTT. This encodes CASSLTGGTRNTIYF.

This clone has a handful of counts. The chain carries TRBV5-1 and TRBJ1-6; possibly TRBD1 for D (5 bases). The length of the CDR3 is 14 residues. Germline CDR1 reads SGHRS; CDR2 reads YFSETQ. V dropped 0 bases and J dropped 6 bases, with 7 bases sitting between them. This chain's CDR3 is CASSLVQVNSPLHF. The CDR3, as DNA: TGCGCCAGCAGCTTGGTACAGGTTAATTCACCCCTCCACTTT.

The chain employs TRBV5-8 and TRBJ2-7, with TRBD1 matching 9 bases. Germline V gene lookup returns CDR1 SGHTS and CDR2 YDEGEE. CDR3 length equals 15 residues. J lost 1 base, V lost 4 bases, and 6 bases had no gene match. The CDR3 region is CASSRTGTGSYEQYF. The CDR3 nucleotides read TGTGCCAGCAGCCGGACCGGGACAGGGTCCTACGAGCAGTACTTC.

This clone turned up a few times. The chain has TRBV7-9 and TRBJ1-6; D unresolved. CDR1 and CDR2 (germline): SEHNR, FQNEAQ (reference sequence). The germline V and J ends were trimmed by 5 bases and 2 bases, with 16 bases remaining between them. This CDR3 has 17 residues. The CDR3 is CASSPAREGTYNSPLHF. In nucleotides, the CDR3 is TGTGCCAGCAGCCCGGCGCGGGAGGGAACCTATAATTCACCCCTCCACTTT.

The J gene is TRBJ2-2, the V gene TRBV7-2; D might be TRBD1 (6 bases). The length of the CDR3 is 18 residues. Germline V gene lookup returns CDR1 SGHTA and CDR2 FQGNSA. The V end lost 3 bases, the J end lost 6 bases, and 23 bases lay between the germline ends. CDR3 in amino acids: CASSLGDYTGSWAGELFF. The CDR3 coding sequence is TGTGCCAGCAGCTTGGGAGATTACACAGGGAGTTGGGCCGGGGAGCTGTTTTTT.

This clone was seen a few times. The chain uses TRBV15 and TRBJ1-4, with no clear D. V was trimmed by 7 bases and J by 0 bases, leaving 9 bases between them. The CDR3 is 14 residues long. CDR1 is LNHNV, CDR2 YYDKDF, per germline (reference sequence). CDR3 in amino acids: CATNRGPTNEKLFF. The DNA for the CDR3 is TGTGCCACCAATCGCGGCCCAACTAATGAAAAACTGTTTTTT. Full variable domain (remainder filled in from reference TRBV15 and TRBJ1-4): DAMVIQNPRYQVTQFGKPVTLSCSQTLNHNVMYWYQQKSSQAPKLLFHYYDKDFNNEADTPDNFQSRRPNTSFCFLDIRSPGLGDTAMYLCATNRGPTNEKLFFGSGTQLSVL.

This clone has only one observation. The chain has TRBV18 and TRBJ2-3; tentatively, D is TRBD2 (5 bases). V was trimmed by 6 bases and J by 0 bases, leaving 10 bases between them. There are 14 residues in the CDR3. Germline loops: CDR1 KGHSH, CDR2 LQKENI. CDR3 sequence (DNA): TGTGCCAGCTCGGGCGGGTATAGCACAGATACGCAGTATTTT. Its protein product is CASSGGYSTDTQYF.

V usage is TRBV3-1 (or the pseudogene TRBV3-2) and J usage is TRBJ2-7; D gene uncertain. The CDR3 loop spans 13 amino acids. Trimming pared 2 bases from V and 0 bases from J, leaving 5 bases between. Germline V gene data show CDR1 as LGHDT and CDR2 as YNNKEL (reference sequence). The CDR3 bases are TGTGCCAGCAGCCAACTTAGCTCCTACGAGCAGTACGTC. Its translation: CASSQLSSYEQYV.

The chain couples TRBV5-1 to TRBJ2-2, with D possibly matching TRBD1 (7 bases). The CDR3 runs to 17 residues. V was trimmed by 4 bases and J by 1 base, leaving 17 bases between them. CDR1 and CDR2 (germline): SGHRS, YFSETQ. CDR3 sequence reads: CASSPMGQGGNTGELFF. The CDR3 bases are TGCGCCAGCAGCCCGATGGGCCAGGGGGGGAACACCGGGGAGCTGTTTTTT.

The chain employs TRBV9 and TRBJ2-2; D might be TRBD1 (6 bases). Per the germline V gene, CDR1 is SGDLS and CDR2 is YYNGEE. CDR3 length equals 15 residues. Deletions cut 1 base from V and 0 bases from J, with 7 bases between. This chain's CDR3 is CASSVQGSNTGELFF. CDR3 DNA: TGTGCCAGCAGCGTACAGGGGTCGAACACCGGGGAGCTGTTTTTT.

CDR3 sequence: CASSGTGGFINEQFF. CDR3 bases: TGTGCCAGTAGTGGGACAGGGGGCTTCATCAATGAGCAGTTCTTC. This chain joins TRBV19 and TRBJ2-1; 12 nucleotides align to TRBD1. Trimming removed 5 bases from V and 6 bases from J; junction bases left unmatched: 5. CDR3 length equals 15 residues. The germline V gene has CDR1 LNHDA and CDR2 SQIVND (reference sequence).

This clone showed up many times. The chain combines TRBV9 with TRBJ1-5; a weak D match, TRBD1 (6 bases). This CDR3 comprises 15 residues. With 4 bases removed from V and 5 bases from J, the gap between germline ends came to 16 bases. CDR1 SGDLS and CDR2 YYNGEE come from the germline V gene. The CDR3 loop reads CASSQKGGADQPQHF. CDR3 nucleotides: TGTGCCAGCAGCCAAAAAGGGGGGGCGGATCAGCCCCAGCATTTT.

The table lists this clone with a count of one. The rearrangement uses TRBV11-3 and TRBJ2-3; D remains unclear. Germline CDR1 SGHNT, CDR2 YENEEA. The CDR3 consists of 15 residues. The ends were cut back, 1 base at V and 2 bases at J, with 10 bases in the middle. CDR3 in DNA: TGTGCCAGCAGCTTAGGTGGCGGATACACAGATACGCAGTATTTT. Translating it yields CASSLGGGYTDTQYF. The full variable domain, with the rest looked up from reference TRBV11-3 and TRBJ2-3, is EAGVVQSPRYKIIEKKQPVAFWCNPISGHNTLYWYLQNLGQGPELLIRYENEEAVDDSQLPKDRFSAERLKGVDSTLKIQPAELGDSAVYLCASSLGGGYTDTQYFGPGTRLTVL.

This clone has more than one count but fewer than ten. The chain combines TRBV18 with TRBJ1-2; 7 bases are a match to TRBD1. With 2 bases clipped from V and 7 bases from J, the junction kept 4 bases outside the gene matches. This CDR3 has 13 amino acids. CDR1 and CDR2 from the germline V gene are KGHSH and LQKENI. The CDR3, as DNA: TGTGCCAGCTCACCAGATAGGGGGCCTGGCTACACCTTC. Protein product: CASSPDRGPGYTF.

The chain combines TRBV6-5 with TRBJ2-1, with 10 bases identical to TRBD2. Germline trimming cut 7 bases from V and 3 bases from J; bases unmatched to any gene: 3. This CDR3 contains 14 residues. CDR1 MNHEY and CDR2 SVGAGI come from the germline V gene. As DNA, the CDR3 is TGTGCCAGCACTTTAGCGGGGGGCTACAATGAGCAGTTCTTC. This translates into CASTLAGGYNEQFF.

The chain joins TRBV6-4 to TRBJ1-5, with 10 bases aligning to TRBD1. Germline CDR1 reads MRHNA; CDR2 reads SNTAGT. The CDR3 contains 20 residues. The J segment lost 2 bases and the V segment lost 0 bases, leaving 13 bases of the junction unmatched. Here the CDR3 reads CASSDSSRDRGSPGNQPQHF. Written as DNA, the CDR3 is TGTGCCAGCAGTGACTCCTCTAGGGACAGGGGCTCTCCTGGCAATCAGCCCCAGCATTTT.